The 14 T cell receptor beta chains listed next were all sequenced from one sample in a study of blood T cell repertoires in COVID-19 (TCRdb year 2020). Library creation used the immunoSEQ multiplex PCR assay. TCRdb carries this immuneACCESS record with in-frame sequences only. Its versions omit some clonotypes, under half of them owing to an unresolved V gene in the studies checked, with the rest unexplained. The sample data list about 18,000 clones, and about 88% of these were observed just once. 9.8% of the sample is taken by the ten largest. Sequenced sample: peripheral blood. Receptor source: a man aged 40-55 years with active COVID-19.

The CDR3 spells CASSLGRGGGEYGYTF. For the CDR3, the DNA is TGTGCCAGCAGCTTAGGAAGGGGGGGCGGCGAATATGGCTACACCTTC. This chain uses TRBV7-9 with TRBJ1-2; D may be TRBD1 (6 bases). The CDR3 spans 16 residues. Looked up from germline, CDR1 is SEHNR and CDR2 is FQNEAQ (reference sequence). The V end lost 1 base, the J end lost 5 bases, and 17 bases lay between the germline ends.

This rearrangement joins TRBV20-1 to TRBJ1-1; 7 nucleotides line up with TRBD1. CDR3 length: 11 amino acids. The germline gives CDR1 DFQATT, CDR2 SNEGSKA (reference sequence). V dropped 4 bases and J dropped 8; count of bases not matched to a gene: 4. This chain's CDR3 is CSAIRQGEAFF. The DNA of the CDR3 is TGCAGTGCTATCAGACAGGGAGAAGCTTTCTTT.

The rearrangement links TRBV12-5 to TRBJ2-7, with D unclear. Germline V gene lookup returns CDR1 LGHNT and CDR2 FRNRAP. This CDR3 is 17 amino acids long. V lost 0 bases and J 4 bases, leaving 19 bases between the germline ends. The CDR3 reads CASGLVRFVGDGYEQYF. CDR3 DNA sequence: TGTGCTAGTGGTTTGGTCCGATTCGTTGGAGACGGTTACGAGCAGTACTTC. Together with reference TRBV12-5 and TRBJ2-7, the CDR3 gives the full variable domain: DARVTQTPRHKVTEMGQEVTMRCQPILGHNTVFWYRQTMMQGLELLAYFRNRAPLDDSGMPKDRFSAEMPDATLATLKIQPSEPRDSAVYFCASGLVRFVGDGYEQYFGPGTRLTVT.

This CDR3 is CASSLGGYQETQYF. The CDR3 nucleotides read TGTGCCAGCAGCTTAGGCGGCTACCAAGAGACCCAGTACTTC. This chain connects TRBV7-2 to TRBJ2-5; D is undetermined. The CDR3 loop spans 14 amino acids. V was trimmed by 1 base and J by 0 bases, leaving 6 bases between them. CDR1 and CDR2 (germline): SGHTA, FQGNSA.

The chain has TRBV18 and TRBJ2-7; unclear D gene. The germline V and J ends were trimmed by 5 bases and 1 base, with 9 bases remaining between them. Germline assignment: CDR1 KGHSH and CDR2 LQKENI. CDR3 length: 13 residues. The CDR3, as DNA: TGTGCCAGCTCAATACAGCTATCCTACGAGCAGTACTTC. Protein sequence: CASSIQLSYEQYF.

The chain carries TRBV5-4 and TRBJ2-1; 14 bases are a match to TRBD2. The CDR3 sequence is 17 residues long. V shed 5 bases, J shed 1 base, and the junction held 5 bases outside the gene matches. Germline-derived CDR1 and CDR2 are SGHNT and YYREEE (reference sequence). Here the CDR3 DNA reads TGTGCCAGCAGAGGGACTAGCGGGGGTCTTTCCTACAATGAGCAGTTCTTC. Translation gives CASRGTSGGLSYNEQFF.

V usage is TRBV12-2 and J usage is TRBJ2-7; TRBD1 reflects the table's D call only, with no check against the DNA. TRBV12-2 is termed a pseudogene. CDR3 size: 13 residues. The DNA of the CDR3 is TGTGCAAGTCGCCCCAGGGGTACCTACGAGCAGTACTTC. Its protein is CASRPRGTYEQYF.

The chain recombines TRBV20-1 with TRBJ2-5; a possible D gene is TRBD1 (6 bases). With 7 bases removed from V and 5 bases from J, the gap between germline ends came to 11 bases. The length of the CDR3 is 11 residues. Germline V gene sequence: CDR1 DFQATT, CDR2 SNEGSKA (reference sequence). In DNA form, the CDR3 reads TGCAGTGGACAGGATTTGGAGACCCAGTACTTC. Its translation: CSGQDLETQYF.

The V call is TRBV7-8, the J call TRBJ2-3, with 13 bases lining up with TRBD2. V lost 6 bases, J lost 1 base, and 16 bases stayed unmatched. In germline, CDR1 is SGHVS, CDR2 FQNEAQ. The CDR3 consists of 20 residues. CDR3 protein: CASSNQRGTSGNRGTDTQYF. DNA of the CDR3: TGTGCCAGCAGTAATCAACGGGGGACTAGCGGGAATAGGGGCACAGATACGCAGTATTTT.

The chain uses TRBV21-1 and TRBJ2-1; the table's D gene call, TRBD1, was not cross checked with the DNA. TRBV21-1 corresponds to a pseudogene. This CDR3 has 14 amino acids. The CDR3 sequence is CASSPTEYYNEQFF. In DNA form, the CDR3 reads TGTGCCAGCAGCCCAACAGAATACTACAATGAGCAGTTCTTC.

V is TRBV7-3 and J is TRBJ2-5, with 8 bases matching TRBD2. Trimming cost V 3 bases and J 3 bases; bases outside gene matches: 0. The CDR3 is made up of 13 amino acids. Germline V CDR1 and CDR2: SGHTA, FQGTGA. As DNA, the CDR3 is TGTGCCAGCAGCTTCGGGAGGGAAGAGACCCAGTACTTC. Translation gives CASSFGREETQYF.

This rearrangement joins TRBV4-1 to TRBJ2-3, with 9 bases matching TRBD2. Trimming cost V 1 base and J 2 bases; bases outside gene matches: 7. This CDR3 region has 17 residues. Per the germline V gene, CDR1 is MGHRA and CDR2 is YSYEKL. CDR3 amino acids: CASSQGGGRALTDTQYF. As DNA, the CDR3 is TGCGCCAGCAGCCAAGGGGGCGGGAGGGCCCTCACAGATACGCAGTATTTT.

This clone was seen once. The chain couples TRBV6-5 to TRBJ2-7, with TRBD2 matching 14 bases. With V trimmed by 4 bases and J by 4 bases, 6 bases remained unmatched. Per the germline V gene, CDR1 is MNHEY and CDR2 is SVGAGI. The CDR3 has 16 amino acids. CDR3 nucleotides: TGTGCCAGCAGTTCCCTAGGACTAGCGGGAGGTTACGAGCAGTACTTC. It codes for CASSSLGLAGGYEQYF.

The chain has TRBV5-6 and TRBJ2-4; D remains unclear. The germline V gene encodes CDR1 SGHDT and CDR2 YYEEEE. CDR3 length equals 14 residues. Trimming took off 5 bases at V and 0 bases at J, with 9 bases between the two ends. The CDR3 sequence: CASSLRQAKNIQYF. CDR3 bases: TGTGCCAGCAGTCTGCGGCAAGCCAAAAACATTCAGTACTTC.